This TCR beta chain was identified in a study of early T cells in non-severe SARS-CoV-2 infection. MiXCR, run by TCRdb on the 5' RACE reads, gives a single entry per CDR3 protein. The data show around 62,000 distinct CDR3 sequences, over 10% seen once. Germline values: CDR1 DFQATT, CDR2 SNEGSKA (reference sequence). The CDR3 sequence is 12 residues long. The germline V and J ends were trimmed by 4 bases and 6 bases, with 13 bases remaining between them. This clonotype was counted ten times or more. Input material: whole blood. This receptor was identified in an adult who was a healthcare worker with PCR-confirmed SARS-CoV-2 infection or an uninfected control (not recorded which). The chain is built from TRBV20-1 and TRBJ2-7; D ambiguous. The CDR3 is CSANGVAPEQYF. The CDR3, as DNA: TGCAGTGCTAACGGAGTAGCCCCCGAGCAGTACTTC.